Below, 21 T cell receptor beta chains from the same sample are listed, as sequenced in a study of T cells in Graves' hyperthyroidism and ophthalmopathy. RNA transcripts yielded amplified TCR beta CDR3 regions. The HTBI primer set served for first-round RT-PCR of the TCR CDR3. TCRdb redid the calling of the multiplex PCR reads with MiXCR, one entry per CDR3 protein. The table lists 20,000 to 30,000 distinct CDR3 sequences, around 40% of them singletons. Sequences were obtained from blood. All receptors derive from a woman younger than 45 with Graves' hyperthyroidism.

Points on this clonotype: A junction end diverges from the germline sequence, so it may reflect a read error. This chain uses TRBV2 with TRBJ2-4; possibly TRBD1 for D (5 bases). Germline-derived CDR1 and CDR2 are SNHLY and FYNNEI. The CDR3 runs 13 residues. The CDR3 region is CAISGKAKTIQYF. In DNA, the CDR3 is TGCGCCATCTCAGGGAAAGCCAAAACCATTCAGTACTTC.

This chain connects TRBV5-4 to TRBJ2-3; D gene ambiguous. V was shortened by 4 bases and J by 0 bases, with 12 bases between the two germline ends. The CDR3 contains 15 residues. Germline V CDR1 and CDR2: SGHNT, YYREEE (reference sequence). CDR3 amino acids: CASSPDGASTDTQYF. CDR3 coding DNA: TGTGCCAGCAGCCCCGACGGTGCTAGCACAGATACGCAGTATTTT. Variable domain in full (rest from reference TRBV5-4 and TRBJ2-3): ETGVTQSPTHLIKTRGQQVTLRCSSQSGHNTVSWYQQALGQGPQFIFQYYREEENGRGNFPPRFSGLQFPNYSSELNVNALELDDSALYLCASSPDGASTDTQYFGPGTRLTVL.

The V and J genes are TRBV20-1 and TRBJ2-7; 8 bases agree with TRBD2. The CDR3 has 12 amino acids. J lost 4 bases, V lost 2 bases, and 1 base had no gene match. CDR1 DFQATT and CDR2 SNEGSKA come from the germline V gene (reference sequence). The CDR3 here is CSARTSGYEQYF. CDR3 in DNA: TGCAGTGCTAGAACTAGCGGTTACGAGCAGTACTTC.

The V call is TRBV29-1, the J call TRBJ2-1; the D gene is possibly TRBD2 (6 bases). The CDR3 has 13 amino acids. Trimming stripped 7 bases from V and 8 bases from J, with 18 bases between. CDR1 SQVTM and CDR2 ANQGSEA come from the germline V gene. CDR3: CSENSGPGDEQFF. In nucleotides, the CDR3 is TGCAGCGAGAATAGCGGCCCCGGTGATGAGCAGTTCTTC.

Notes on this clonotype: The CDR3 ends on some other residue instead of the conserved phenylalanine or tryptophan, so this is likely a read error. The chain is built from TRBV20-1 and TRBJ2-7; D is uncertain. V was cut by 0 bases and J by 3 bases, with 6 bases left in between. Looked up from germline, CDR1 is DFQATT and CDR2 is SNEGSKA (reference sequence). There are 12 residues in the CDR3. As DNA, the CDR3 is TGCAGTGCTAGAGATTACAGCTACGAGCAGTACTCC. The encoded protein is CSARDYSYEQYS.

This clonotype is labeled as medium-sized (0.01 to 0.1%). The CDR3 nucleotides read TGTGCCACCAGAAGCGGGGTAAACACCGGGGAGCTGTTTTTT. This codes for CATRSGVNTGELFF. The V call is TRBV15, the J call TRBJ2-2, with 7 bases aligning to TRBD2. This CDR3 comprises 14 residues. The V gene end was trimmed by 6 bases and the J gene end by 2 bases; junction bases not matched to a gene: 3. Germline lookup yields CDR1 LNHNV and CDR2 YYDKDF (reference sequence).

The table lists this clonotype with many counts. CDR3 nucleotides: TGTGCCAGCAGCAACGTGGACAGGGGGCGCGGAGATACGCAGTATTTT. Its protein is CASSNVDRGRGDTQYF. The chain is built from TRBV7-9 and TRBJ2-3; 11 bases line up with TRBD1. The V gene end was trimmed by 5 bases and the J gene end by 5 bases; junction bases not matched to a gene: 9. The CDR3 length is 16 residues. Germline V gene lookup returns CDR1 SEHNR and CDR2 FQNEAQ (reference sequence).

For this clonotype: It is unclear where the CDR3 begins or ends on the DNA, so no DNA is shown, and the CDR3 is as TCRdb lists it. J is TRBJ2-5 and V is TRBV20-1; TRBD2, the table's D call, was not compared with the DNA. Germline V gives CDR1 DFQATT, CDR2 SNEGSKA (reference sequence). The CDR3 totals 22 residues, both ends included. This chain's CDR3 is CSARGGMTGVGYTFGSGKTQYF.

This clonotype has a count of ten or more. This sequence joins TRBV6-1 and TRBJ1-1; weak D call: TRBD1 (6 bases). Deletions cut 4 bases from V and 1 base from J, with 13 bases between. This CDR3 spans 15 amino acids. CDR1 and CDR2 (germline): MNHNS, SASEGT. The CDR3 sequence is CASSGQVTGNTEAFF. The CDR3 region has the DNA TGTGCCAGCAGTGGCCAGGTGACAGGGAACACTGAAGCTTTCTTT.

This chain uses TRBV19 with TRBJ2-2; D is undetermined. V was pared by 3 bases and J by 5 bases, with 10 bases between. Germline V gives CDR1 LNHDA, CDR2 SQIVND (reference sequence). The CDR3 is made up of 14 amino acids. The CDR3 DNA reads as TGTGCCAGTAGTATCCAGCAGAATACCGGGGAGCTGTTTTTT. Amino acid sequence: CASSIQQNTGELFF.

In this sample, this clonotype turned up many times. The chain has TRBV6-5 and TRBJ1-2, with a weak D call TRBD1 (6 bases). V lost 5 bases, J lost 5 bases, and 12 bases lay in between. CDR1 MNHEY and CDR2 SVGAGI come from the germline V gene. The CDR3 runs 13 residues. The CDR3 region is CASSRTASYGYTF. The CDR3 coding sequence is TGTGCCAGCAGTCGGACAGCTTCTTATGGCTACACCTTC.

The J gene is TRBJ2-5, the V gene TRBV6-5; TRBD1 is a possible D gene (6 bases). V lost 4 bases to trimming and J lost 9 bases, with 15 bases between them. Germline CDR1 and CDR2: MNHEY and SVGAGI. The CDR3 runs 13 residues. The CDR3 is CASSSFDGQPQYF. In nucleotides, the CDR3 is TGTGCCAGCAGTTCCTTTGACGGACAGCCCCAGTACTTC.

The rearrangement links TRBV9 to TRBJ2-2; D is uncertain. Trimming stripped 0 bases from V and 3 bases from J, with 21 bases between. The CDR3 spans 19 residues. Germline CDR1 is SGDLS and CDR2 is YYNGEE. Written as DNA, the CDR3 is TGTGCCAGCAGCGTAGCTCTGTCCACTAACTATGGCTACACCGGGGAGCTGTTTTTT. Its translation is CASSVALSTNYGYTGELFF.

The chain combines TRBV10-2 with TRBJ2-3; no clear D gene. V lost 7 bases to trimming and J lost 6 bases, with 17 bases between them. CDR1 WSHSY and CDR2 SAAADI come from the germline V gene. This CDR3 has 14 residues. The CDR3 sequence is CASTHFGSTDTQYF. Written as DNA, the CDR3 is TGCGCCAGCACTCACTTCGGATCCACGGATACGCAGTATTTT.

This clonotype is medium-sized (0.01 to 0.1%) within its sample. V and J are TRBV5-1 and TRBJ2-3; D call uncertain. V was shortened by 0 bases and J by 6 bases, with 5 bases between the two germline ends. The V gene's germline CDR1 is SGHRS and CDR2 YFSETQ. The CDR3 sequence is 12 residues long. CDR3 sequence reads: CASSLEADTQYF. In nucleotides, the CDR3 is TGCGCCAGCAGCTTGGAGGCGGATACGCAGTATTTT.

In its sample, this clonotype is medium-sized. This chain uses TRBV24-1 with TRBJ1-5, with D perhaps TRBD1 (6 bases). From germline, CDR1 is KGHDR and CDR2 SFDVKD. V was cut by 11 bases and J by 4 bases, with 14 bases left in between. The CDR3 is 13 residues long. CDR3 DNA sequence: TGTGCCATCGGACAGATCGGGAATCAGCCCCAGCATTTT. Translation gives CAIGQIGNQPQHF.

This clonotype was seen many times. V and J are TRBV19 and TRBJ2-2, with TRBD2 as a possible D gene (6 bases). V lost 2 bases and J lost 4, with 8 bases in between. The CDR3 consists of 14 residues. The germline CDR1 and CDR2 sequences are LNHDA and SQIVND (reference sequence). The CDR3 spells CASSISGGTGELFF. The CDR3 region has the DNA TGTGCCAGTAGTATATCCGGGGGCACCGGGGAGCTGTTTTTT.

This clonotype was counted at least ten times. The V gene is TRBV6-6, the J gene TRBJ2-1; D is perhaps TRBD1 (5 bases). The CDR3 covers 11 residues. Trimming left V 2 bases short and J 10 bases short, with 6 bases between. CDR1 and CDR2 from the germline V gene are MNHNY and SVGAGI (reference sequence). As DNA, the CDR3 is TGTGCCAGCAGTTACAAGGGGGAGCAGTTCTTC. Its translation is CASSYKGEQFF.

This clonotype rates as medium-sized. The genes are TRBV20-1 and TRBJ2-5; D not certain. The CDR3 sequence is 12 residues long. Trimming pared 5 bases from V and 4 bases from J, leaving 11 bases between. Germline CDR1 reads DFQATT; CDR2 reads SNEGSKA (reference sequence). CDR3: CSASDQGETQYF. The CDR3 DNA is TGCAGTGCTTCCGACCAAGGAGAGACCCAGTACTTC.

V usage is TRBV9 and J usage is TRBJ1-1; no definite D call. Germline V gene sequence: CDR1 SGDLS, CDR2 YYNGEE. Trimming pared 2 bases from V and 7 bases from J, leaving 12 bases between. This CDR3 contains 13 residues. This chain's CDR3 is CASSVAALNEAFF. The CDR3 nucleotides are TGTGCCAGCAGCGTGGCAGCGCTCAATGAAGCTTTCTTT. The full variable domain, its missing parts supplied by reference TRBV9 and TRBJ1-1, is DSGVTQTPKHLITATGQRVTLRCSPRSGDLSVYWYQQSLDQGLQFLIQYYNGEERAKGNILERFSAQQFPDLHSELNLSSLELGDSALYFCASSVAALNEAFFGQGTRLTVV.

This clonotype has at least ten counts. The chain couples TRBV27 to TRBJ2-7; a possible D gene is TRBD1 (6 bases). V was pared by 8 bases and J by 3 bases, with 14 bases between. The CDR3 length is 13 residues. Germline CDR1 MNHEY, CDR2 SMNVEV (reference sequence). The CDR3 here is CASRTQGIYEQYF. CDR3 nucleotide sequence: TGTGCCAGCCGGACCCAGGGGATCTACGAGCAGTACTTC.